Listed below are T cell receptor beta chains from one sample, sequenced in a study of sequential checkpoint blockade in melanoma. This table comes from immunoSEQ multiplex PCR, and its TCRdb copy is limited to in-frame clones, with some not included. The data show about 5,600 clones, 53% seen once. The specimen comprised CD8+ T cells sorted from blood (inferred from file names), sampled from a patient given nivolumab and ipilimumab in sequence. The receptors originated from a human donor with melanoma. Each CDR3 is given with its conserved first and last residue. The order of the fields is J gene, V gene, clone size, D gene, CDR3 protein, CDR3 DNA. D genes are given only for firm matches. Clone size appears in some rows only: once, few, many, or a class for an expanded clone.

J gene: TRBJ2-3
V gene: TRBV4-3
clone size: few
D gene: TRBD1
CDR3 protein: CASSHRTGDNADTQYF
CDR3 DNA: TGCGCCAGCAGCCACCGGACAGGGGACAACGCAGATACGCAGTATTTT

J gene: TRBJ1-5
V gene: TRBV6-1
clone size: .
D gene: .
CDR3 protein: CASSGVFTVDQLQHF
CDR3 DNA: TGTGCCAGCAGTGGTGTCTTTACAGTCGATCAGCTCCAGCATTTT

J gene: TRBJ2-1
V gene: TRBV27
clone size: few
D gene: .
CDR3 protein: CASSLSWGEQHNEQFF
CDR3 DNA: TGTGCCAGCAGTTTATCGTGGGGGGAACAGCACAATGAGCAGTTCTTC

J gene: TRBJ2-7
V gene: TRBV9
clone size: .
D gene: .
CDR3 protein: CASSVGSRGAYEQYF
CDR3 DNA: TGTGCCAGCAGCGTAGGTAGCAGGGGTGCCTACGAGCAGTACTTC

J gene: TRBJ1-5
V gene: TRBV28
clone size: .
D gene: .
CDR3 protein: CASSFEGRPQHF
CDR3 DNA: TGTGCCAGCAGTTTTGAGGGTCGGCCCCAGCATTTT

J gene: TRBJ1-5
V gene: TRBV4-3
clone size: .
D gene: .
CDR3 protein: CASSTQDSNQPQHF
CDR3 DNA: TGCGCCAGCAGCACACAGGATAGCAATCAGCCCCAGCATTTT

J gene: TRBJ2-7
V gene: TRBV28
clone size: few
D gene: .
CDR3 protein: CASSRGVEQYF
CDR3 DNA: TGTGCCAGCAGCCGTGGAGTCGAGCAGTACTTC

J gene: TRBJ1-2
V gene: TRBV6-6
clone size: .
D gene: .
CDR3 protein: CASTPRGVNYGYTF
CDR3 DNA: TGTGCCAGCACCCCCCGGGGGGTTAACTATGGCTACACCTTC

J gene: TRBJ2-3
V gene: TRBV6-1
clone size: .
D gene: TRBD2
CDR3 protein: CASSAYSIGTSGSSTDTQYF
CDR3 DNA: TGTGCCAGCAGTGCCTACTCAATCGGGACTAGCGGTTCTAGCACAGATACGCAGTATTTT

J gene: TRBJ2-1
V gene: TRBV6-4
clone size: .
D gene: TRBD2
CDR3 protein: CASSRGGSYNEQFF
CDR3 DNA: TGTGCCAGCAGTCGCGGGGGGTCCTACAATGAGCAGTTCTTC

J gene: TRBJ2-5
V gene: TRBV28
clone size: .
D gene: TRBD2
CDR3 protein: CASSMTSGRALRQETQYF
CDR3 DNA: TGTGCCAGCAGTATGACTAGCGGGAGGGCCCTCCGCCAAGAGACCCAGTACTTC

J gene: TRBJ2-1
V gene: TRBV19
clone size: .
D gene: TRBD2
CDR3 protein: CASNAPGTSAYNEQFF
CDR3 DNA: TGTGCCAGTAACGCTCCCGGGACTAGCGCATACAATGAGCAGTTCTTC

J gene: TRBJ1-2
V gene: TRBV4-1
clone size: .
D gene: TRBD1
CDR3 protein: CASSLGSGTGPHGYTF
CDR3 DNA: TGCGCCAGCAGCCTCGGATCCGGGACAGGGCCACATGGCTACACCTTC